This T cell receptor (beta chain) was sequenced during a study of shared clonotypes between healthy human individuals. About the study: Each donor contributed plates that comprised three CD4 naive, three CD4 memory, two CD8 naive and one CD8 memory. Overall study findings and caveats: Sampling covered nothing but blood. Tissue TCR repertoires likely differ from those found in blood. A generally larger estimated richness was seen in naive subsets than in memory subsets.

CD8 memory pooled CD45RO+ cells and CCR7-negative CD45RA+ TemRA cells. Trimming took 9 bases from V and 3 from J, leaving 16 bases between them. Germline V gene data show CDR1 as SGHRS and CDR2 as YFSETQ. CDR3 length equals 14 residues. Profiling relied on immunoSEQ multiplex PCR, and the TCRdb table lists in-frame clones only, not all of them. The sample shows about 330,000 clones, around 87% of them seen only once. As for this clone: Antigen: not known.

The sequenced sample was memory CD8+ T cells sorted from blood. The subset denotes: CD45RO+ cells pooled with CCR7-negative TemRA cells. The rearrangement links TRBV5-1 to TRBJ2-1; tentative D call: TRBD1 (6 bases). The receptor was isolated from a man younger than 35 in good health. CDR3 sequence: CATPPGHRYNEQFF. CDR3 DNA sequence: TGCGCCACCCCTCCGGGACATCGCTACAATGAGCAGTTCTTC.